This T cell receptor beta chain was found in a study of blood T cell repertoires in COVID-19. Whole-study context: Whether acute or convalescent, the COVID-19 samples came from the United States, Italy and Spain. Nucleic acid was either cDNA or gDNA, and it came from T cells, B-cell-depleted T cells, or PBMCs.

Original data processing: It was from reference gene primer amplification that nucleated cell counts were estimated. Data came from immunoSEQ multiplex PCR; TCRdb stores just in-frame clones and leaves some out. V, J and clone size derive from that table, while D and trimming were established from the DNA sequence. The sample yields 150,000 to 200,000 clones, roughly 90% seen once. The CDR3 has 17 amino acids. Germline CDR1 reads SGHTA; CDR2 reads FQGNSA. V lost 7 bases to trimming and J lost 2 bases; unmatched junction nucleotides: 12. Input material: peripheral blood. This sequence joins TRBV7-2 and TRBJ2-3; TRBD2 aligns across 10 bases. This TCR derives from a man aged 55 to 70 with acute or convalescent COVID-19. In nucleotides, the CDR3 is TGTGCCAGCACCCGCGGTGGTCTAGCGGGGGTCACAGATACGCAGTATTTT. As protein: CASTRGGLAGVTDTQYF.